The TCR beta chain under discussion was sequenced for a study of shared clonotypes between healthy human individuals. Study in general: Per donor, CD8 memory used one plate, CD8 naive used two, CD4 memory used three and CD4 naive used three.

Per the original methods: Filtering differed, since immunoSEQ gave only junction sequences and no quality scores. The data were produced by immunoSEQ multiplex PCR, yet TCRdb's version contains in-frame clones alone and is incomplete. D and trimming come from the DNA, and the V and J calls and clone size come from that table. The table lists nearly 600,000 clones, less than 97% of them singletons. About this clone: The antigen remains undetermined.

Study outcomes and limitations: Naive subsets usually exceeded memory subsets in estimated richness. Several donors had around 5% of their naive CD4 clonotypes in common.

Naive CD8 cells lacked CD45RO, underwent positive selection for CCR7 and left out terminally differentiated effector memory CD45RA+ cells. The germline V gene encodes CDR1 MDHEN and CDR2 SYDVKM. The CDR3 spans 16 residues. V was shortened by 4 bases and J by 1 base, with 14 bases between the two germline ends. The sequenced sample was naive CD8+ T cells sorted from blood. The gene calls are TRBV28 and TRBJ1-5; possibly TRBD1 for D (6 bases). The clonotype was recovered from a woman between 25 and 40 years old in good health. Here the CDR3 DNA reads TGTGCCAGCAGTTCGGGACGGGGGGGCAGCAATCAGCCCCAGCATTTT. Its translation: CASSSGRGGSNQPQHF.